This T cell receptor (beta chain) was identified in a study of CD8+CD57+ T cells in acquired aplastic anemia. Looking at the study overall: Sorting CD4+ and CD8+ cells gave DNA averaging roughly 3.2 ug. Study outcomes and limitations: Common to patients and controls were around 30 CD8+ CDR3 sequences. Any difference that existed in CD8+ Simpson's diversity between patients and controls was not significant.

According to the study, genomic DNA was the template for TCR beta VDJ and CDR3 profiling. TCRdb passed the reads through MiXCR, listing each CDR3 protein once. The sample includes roughly 93,000 distinct CDR3 sequences, approximately 73% of them seen just once. Selection for sequencing was limited to patients who had shown CD8+CD57+ cell expansion by flow cytometry. In regard to this clonotype: Antigen: not known.

The specimen was sorted CD4+, CD8+, or CD8+CD57+ T cells (not recorded which) from PBMCs. The receptor was isolated from a human donor with aplastic anemia.

CDR3 region: CASSLSAGGRETQYF. The CDR3 DNA follows: TGTGCCAGCAGCTTATCGGCGGGGGGGCGAGAGACCCAGTACTTC. The chain uses TRBV7-2 and TRBJ2-5; 9 bases fit TRBD2. This CDR3 spans 15 amino acids. With V trimmed by 2 bases and J by 4 bases, 5 bases remained unmatched. The germline CDR1 and CDR2 sequences are SGHTA and FQGNSA.